The rows below give T cell receptor beta chains drawn from one sample of a study of T cells in Graves' hyperthyroidism and ophthalmopathy. TCRdb reanalysed the multiplex PCR reads using MiXCR and keeps one entry per CDR3 protein. The repertoire holds over 300,000 distinct CDR3 sequences, with 11% to 15% as singletons. Specimen: blood. The receptor source for this set is a woman in her sixties or seventies with Graves' hyperthyroidism. Each CDR3 is given with its conserved first and last residue.

CDR3 protein,J gene,CDR3 length,V gene
CASSVGEGGPSIFPLHF,TRBJ1-6,17,TRBV4-1
CTSSSGVGGVVETQYF,TRBJ2-5,16,TRBV7-3
CAGRDRTHTGELFF,TRBJ2-2,14,TRBV12-3/TRBV12-4
CAWSSAPGQQFF,TRBJ2-1,12,TRBV30
CASSRQGPTSGSRAGELFF,TRBJ2-2,19,TRBV7-8
CSVLGVLRPQHF,TRBJ1-5,12,TRBV20-1
CAWKKAEQETQYF,TRBJ2-5,13,TRBV30
CASSQDARWGNNQPQHF,TRBJ1-5,17,TRBV11-2
CASSRGTGGPGGSNQPQHF,TRBJ1-5,19,TRBV18
CASSLGLEQPQHF,TRBJ1-5,13,TRBV13
CAWTPLSGNTIYF,TRBJ1-3,13,TRBV30
CSARGLAGGSTGELFF,TRBJ2-2,16,TRBV20-1
CAWSSGLGNQPQHF,TRBJ1-5,14,TRBV30
CASSFTPNQPQHF,TRBJ1-5,13,TRBV27
CASSSRSGAALHF,TRBJ1-6,13,TRBV2
CASSLEGINEKLFF,TRBJ1-4,14,TRBV12-3/TRBV12-4
CASSLRQGPYEQYF,TRBJ2-7,14,TRBV11-2
CASSLDGTGPYEQYF,TRBJ2-7,15,TRBV5-1
CASSTDGRFADTQYF,TRBJ2-3,15,TRBV5-1
CASSLEGPYNEQFF,TRBJ2-1,14,TRBV11-3
CASASYSGNTIYF,TRBJ1-3,13,TRBV2
CASRRGGANVLTF,TRBJ2-6,13,TRBV10-2
CASSINNRGEQYF,TRBJ2-7,13,TRBV19
CASSQGGLGKNEQFF,TRBJ2-1,15,TRBV3-1
CASTDGRAGANVLTF,TRBJ2-6,15,TRBV5-1
CASKIGTVPVGANVLTF,TRBJ2-6,17,TRBV2
CSGLRSGNGYTF,TRBJ1-2,12,TRBV29-1
CASSFQGESSYEQYF,TRBJ2-7,15,TRBV5-1
CASSPGAGGQKTQYF,TRBJ2-5,15,TRBV6-1
CASSLAGHSQETQYF,TRBJ2-5,15,TRBV7-9
CASSQDQIGETQYF,TRBJ2-5,14,TRBV3-1
CASSPLALSSYNEQFF,TRBJ2-1,16,TRBV18
CASSPSGSNEQFF,TRBJ2-1,13,TRBV12-3/TRBV12-4
CASSNSLSLLRDNSPLHF,TRBJ1-6,18,TRBV19
CSARAGHEQFF,TRBJ2-1,11,TRBV20-1
CASSSGGSYEQYF,TRBJ2-7,13,TRBV7-9
CSVCNQLNTEAFF,TRBJ1-1,13,TRBV29-1
CAISESWGHARPQHF,TRBJ1-5,15,TRBV10-3
CASSLAFGDEQYF,TRBJ2-7,13,TRBV7-8
CASSLEWSRYEQYF,TRBJ2-7,14,TRBV11-2
CASSLGGGVGEKLFF,TRBJ1-4,15,TRBV7-9
CASSKTRAARTEAFF,TRBJ1-1,15,TRBV7-9
CASSAVLAGDYNEQFF,TRBJ2-1,16,TRBV10-1